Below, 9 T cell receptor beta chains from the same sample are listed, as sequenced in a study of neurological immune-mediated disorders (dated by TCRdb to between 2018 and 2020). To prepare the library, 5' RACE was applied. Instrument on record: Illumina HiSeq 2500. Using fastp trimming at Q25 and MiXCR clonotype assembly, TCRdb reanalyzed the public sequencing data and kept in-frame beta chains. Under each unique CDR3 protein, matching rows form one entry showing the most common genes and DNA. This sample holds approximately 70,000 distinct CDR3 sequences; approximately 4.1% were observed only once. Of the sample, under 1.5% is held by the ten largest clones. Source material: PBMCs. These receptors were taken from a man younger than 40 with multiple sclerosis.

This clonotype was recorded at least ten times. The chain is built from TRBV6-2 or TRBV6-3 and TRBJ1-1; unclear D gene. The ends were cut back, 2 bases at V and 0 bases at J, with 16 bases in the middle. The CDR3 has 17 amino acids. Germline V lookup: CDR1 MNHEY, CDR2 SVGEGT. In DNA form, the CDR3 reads TGTGCCAGCAGTTACAGACACCTCCTTGCCTTGAACACTGAAGCTTTCTTT. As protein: CASSYRHLLALNTEAFF.

Here the CDR3 reads CASSYLGSTPQHF. CDR3 in DNA: TGTGCCAGCAGTTACTTAGGGTCAACTCCCCAGCATTTT. The chain joins TRBV6-2 or TRBV6-3 to TRBJ1-5; D uncertain. CDR1 and CDR2 from the germline V gene are MNHEY and SVGEGT. V lost 1 base and J 10 bases, leaving 11 bases between the germline ends. The CDR3 totals 13 residues.

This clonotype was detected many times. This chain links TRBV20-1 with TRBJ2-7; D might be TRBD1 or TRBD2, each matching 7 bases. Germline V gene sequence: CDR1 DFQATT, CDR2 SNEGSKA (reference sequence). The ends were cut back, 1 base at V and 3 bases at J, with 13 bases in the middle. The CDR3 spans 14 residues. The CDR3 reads CSARGEGADYEQYF. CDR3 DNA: TGCAGTGCTAGAGGGGAGGGGGCTGACTACGAGCAGTACTTC.

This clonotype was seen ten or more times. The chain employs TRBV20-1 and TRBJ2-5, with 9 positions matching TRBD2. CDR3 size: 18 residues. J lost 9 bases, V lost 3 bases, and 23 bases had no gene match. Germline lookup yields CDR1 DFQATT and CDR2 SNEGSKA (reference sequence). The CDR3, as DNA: TGCAGTGCTAGCCGGCCGTCACAATTACTAGCGGGCCGGCCGGCCCAGTACTTC. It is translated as CSASRPSQLLAGRPAQYF.

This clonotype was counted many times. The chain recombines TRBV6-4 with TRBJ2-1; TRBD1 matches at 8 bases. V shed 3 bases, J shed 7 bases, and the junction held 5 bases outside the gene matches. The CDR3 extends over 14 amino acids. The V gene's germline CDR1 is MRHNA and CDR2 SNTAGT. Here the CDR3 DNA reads TGTGCCAGCAGTGAAGACAGGGGTTTGAATGAGCAGTTCTTC. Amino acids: CASSEDRGLNEQFF.

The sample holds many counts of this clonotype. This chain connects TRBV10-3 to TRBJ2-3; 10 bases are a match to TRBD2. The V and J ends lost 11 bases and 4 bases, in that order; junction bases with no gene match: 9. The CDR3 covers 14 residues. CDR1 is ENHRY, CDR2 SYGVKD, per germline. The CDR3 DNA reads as TGTGCCGTCACTAGCGGGGTAGGGTCAGATACGCAGTATTTT. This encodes CAVTSGVGSDTQYF.

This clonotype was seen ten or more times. CDR3 sequence: CSAPTSSEQFF. Written as DNA, the CDR3 is TGCAGTGCTCCTACTAGCAGTGAGCAGTTCTTC. The gene calls are TRBV20-1 and TRBJ2-1; perhaps TRBD2 as D (6 bases). Trimming shortened V by 5 bases and J by 9 bases, and 11 bases separated the two germline ends. The germline V gene has CDR1 DFQATT and CDR2 SNEGSKA (reference sequence). The CDR3 is made up of 11 amino acids.

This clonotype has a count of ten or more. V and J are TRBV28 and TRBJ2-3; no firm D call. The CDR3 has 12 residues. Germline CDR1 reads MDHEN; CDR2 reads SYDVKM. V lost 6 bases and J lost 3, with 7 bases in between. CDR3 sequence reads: CASRGLTDTQYF. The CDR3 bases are TGTGCCAGCAGGGGGTTAACAGATACGCAGTATTTT.

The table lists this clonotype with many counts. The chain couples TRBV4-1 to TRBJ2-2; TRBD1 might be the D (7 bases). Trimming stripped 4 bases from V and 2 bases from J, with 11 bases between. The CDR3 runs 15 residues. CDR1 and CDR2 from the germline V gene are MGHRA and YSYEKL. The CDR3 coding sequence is TGCGCCAGCAGCCTCAGGGGGGCCAACACCGGGGAGCTGTTTTTT. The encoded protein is CASSLRGANTGELFF.